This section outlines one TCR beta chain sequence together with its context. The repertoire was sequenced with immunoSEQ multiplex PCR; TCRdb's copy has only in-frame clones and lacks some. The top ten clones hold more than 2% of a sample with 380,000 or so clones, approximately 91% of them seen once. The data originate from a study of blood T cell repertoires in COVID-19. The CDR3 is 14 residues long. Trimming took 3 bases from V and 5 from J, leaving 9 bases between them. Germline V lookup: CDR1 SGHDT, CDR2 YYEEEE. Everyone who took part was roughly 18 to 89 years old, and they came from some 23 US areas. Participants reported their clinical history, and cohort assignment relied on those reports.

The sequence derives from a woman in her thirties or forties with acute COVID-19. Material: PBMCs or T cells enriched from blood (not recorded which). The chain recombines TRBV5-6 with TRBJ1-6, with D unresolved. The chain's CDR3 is CASSSVSNNSPLHF. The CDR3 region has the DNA TGTGCCAGCAGCTCTGTCAGTAATAATTCACCCCTCCACTTT.